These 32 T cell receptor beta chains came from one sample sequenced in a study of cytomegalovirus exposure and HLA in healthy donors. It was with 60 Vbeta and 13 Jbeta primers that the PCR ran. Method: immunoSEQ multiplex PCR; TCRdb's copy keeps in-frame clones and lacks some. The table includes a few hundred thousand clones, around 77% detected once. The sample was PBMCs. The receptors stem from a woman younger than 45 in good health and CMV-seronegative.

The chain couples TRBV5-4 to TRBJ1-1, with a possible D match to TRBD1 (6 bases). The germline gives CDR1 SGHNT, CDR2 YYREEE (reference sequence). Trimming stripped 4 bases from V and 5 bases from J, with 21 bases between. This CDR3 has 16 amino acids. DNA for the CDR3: TGTGCCAGCAGCCAAGCGCGCACGGGGGGCGGGACTGAAGCTTTCTTT. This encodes CASSQARTGGGTEAFF.

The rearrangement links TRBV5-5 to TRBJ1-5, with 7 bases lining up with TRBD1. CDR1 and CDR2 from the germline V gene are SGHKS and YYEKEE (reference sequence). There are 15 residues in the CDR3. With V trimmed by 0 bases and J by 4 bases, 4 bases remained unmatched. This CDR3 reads CASSLVVDRNQPQHF. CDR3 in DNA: TGTGCCAGCAGCTTGGTCGTGGACAGGAATCAGCCCCAGCATTTT. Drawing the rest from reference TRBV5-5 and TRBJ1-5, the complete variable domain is DAGVTQSPTHLIKTRGQQVTLRCSPISGHKSVSWYQQVLGQGPQFIFQYYEKEERGRGNFPDRFSARQFPNYSSELNVNALLLGDSALYLCASSLVVDRNQPQHFGDGTRLSIL.

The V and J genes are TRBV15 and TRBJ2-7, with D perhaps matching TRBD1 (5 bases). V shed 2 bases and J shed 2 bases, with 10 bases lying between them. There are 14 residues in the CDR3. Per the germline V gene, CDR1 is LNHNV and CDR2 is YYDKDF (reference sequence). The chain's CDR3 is CATSRQGSPYEQYF. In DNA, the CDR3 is TGTGCCACCAGCAGACAGGGATCCCCCTACGAGCAGTACTTC.

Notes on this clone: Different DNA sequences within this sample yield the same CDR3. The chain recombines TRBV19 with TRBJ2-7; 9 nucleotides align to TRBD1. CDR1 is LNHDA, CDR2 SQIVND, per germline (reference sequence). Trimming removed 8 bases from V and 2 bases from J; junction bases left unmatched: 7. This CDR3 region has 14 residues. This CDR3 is CASSPGTGPYEQYF. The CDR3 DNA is TGTGCCAGTTCCCCCGGGACAGGGCCCTACGAGCAGTACTTC.

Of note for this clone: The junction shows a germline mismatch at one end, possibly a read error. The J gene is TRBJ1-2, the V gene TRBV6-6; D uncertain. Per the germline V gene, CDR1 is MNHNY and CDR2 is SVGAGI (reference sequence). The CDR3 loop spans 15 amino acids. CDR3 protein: CASSYSIWASYGYPF. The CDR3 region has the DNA TGTGCCAGCAGTTACTCCATCTGGGCGAGCTATGGCTACCCCTTC.

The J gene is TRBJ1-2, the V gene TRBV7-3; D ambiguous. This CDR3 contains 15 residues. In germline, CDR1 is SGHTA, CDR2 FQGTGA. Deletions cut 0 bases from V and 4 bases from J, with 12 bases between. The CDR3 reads CASSLTGHTSYGYTF. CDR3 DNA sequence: TGTGCCAGCAGCTTAACTGGCCACACTAGCTATGGCTACACCTTC. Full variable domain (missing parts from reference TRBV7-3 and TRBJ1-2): GAGVSQTPSNKVTEKGKYVELRCDPISGHTALYWYRQSLGQGPEFLIYFQGTGAADDSGLPNDRFFAVRPEGSVSTLKIQRTERGDSAVYLCASSLTGHTSYGYTFGSGTRLTVV.

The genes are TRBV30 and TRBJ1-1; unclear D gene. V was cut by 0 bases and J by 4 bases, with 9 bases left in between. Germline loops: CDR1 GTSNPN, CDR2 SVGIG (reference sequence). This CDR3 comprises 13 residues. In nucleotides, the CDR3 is TGTGCCTGGAGTGTTAGGAGAGCCACTGAAGCTTTCTTT. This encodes CAWSVRRATEAFF. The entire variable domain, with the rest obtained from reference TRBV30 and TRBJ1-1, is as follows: SQTIHQWPATLVQPVGSPLSLECTVEGTSNPNLYWYRQAAGRGLQLLFYSVGIGQISSEVPQNLSASRPQDRQFILSSKKLLLSDSGFYLCAWSVRRATEAFFGQGTRLTVV.

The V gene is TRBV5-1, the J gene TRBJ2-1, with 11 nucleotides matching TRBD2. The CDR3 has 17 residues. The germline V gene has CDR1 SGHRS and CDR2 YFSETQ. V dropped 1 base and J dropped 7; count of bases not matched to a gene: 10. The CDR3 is CASSLFVTSGDQNEQFF. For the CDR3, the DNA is TGCGCCAGCAGCTTGTTTGTGACTAGCGGGGATCAGAATGAGCAGTTCTTC. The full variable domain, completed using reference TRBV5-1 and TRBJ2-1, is KAGVTQTPRYLIKTRGQQVTLSCSPISGHRSVSWYQQTPGQGLQFLFEYFSETQRNKGNFPGRFSGRQFSNSRSEMNVSTLELGDSALYLCASSLFVTSGDQNEQFFGPGTRLTVL.

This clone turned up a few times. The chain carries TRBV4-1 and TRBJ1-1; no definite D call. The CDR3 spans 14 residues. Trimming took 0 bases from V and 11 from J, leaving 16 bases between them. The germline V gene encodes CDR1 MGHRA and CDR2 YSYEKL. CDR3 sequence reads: CASSQDTRAPGAFF. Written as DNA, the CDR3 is TGCGCCAGCAGCCAAGATACGAGGGCCCCGGGGGCTTTCTTT.

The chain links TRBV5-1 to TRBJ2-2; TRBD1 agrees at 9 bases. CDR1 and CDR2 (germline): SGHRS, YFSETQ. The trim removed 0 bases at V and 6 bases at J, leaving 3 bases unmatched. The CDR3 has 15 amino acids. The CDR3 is CASSLAGQGAGELFF. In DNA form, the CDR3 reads TGCGCCAGCAGCTTGGCGGGACAGGGTGCCGGGGAGCTGTTTTTT.

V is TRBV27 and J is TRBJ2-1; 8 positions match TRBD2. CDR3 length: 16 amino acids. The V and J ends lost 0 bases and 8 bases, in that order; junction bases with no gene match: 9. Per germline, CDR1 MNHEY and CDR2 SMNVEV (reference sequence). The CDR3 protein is CASSLSTGRANDEQFF. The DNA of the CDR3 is TGTGCCAGCAGTTTATCGACCGGGAGGGCCAACGATGAGCAGTTCTTC.

In DNA, the CDR3 is TGTGCCATCAGTAAGGGTAGCGGGGCGTCCCACGAGCAGTACTTC. Translation gives CAISKGSGASHEQYF. The chain joins TRBV10-3 to TRBJ2-7; 8 bases are shared with TRBD2. CDR1 and CDR2 from the germline V gene are ENHRY and SYGVKD. V lost 5 bases and J lost 5; bases outside the gene matches: 11. The CDR3 sequence is 15 residues long.

The CDR3 is CASSGRTGDSSGNTIYF. CDR3 in DNA: TGCGCCAGCAGCGGAAGGACAGGGGATAGCTCTGGAAACACCATATATTTT. This chain connects TRBV5-1 to TRBJ1-3, with TRBD1 identical over 9 bases. The CDR3 runs 17 residues. Germline-derived CDR1 and CDR2 are SGHRS and YFSETQ. Losses at the gene ends were 4 bases for V and 0 bases for J; bases not matched to a gene: 8.

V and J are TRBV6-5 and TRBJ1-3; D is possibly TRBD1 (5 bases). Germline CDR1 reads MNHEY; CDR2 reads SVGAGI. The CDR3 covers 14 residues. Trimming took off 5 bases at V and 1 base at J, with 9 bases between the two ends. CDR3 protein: CASSQGVSGNTIYF. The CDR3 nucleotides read TGTGCCAGCAGTCAAGGGGTTTCTGGAAACACCATATATTTT.

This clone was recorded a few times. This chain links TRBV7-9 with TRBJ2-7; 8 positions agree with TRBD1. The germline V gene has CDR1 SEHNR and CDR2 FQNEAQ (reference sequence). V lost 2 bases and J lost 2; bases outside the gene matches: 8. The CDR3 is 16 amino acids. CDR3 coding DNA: TGTGCCAGCAGCTTACCCCCGGGACAGGATACCTACGAGCAGTACTTC. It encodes CASSLPPGQDTYEQYF.

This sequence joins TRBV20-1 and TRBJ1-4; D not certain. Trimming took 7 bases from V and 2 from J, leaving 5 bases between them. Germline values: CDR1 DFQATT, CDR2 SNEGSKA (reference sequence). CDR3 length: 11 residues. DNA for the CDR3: TGCAGTGGAGGGACTAATGAAAAACTGTTTTTT. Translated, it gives CSGGTNEKLFF.

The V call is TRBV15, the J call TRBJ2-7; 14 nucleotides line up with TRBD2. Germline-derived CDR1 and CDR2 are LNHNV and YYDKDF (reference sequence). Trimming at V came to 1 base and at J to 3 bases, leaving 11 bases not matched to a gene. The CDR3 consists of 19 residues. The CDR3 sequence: CATSRGLAGGFRNLYEQYF. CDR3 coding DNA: TGTGCCACCAGCAGAGGACTAGCGGGAGGGTTCCGGAACCTCTACGAGCAGTACTTC.

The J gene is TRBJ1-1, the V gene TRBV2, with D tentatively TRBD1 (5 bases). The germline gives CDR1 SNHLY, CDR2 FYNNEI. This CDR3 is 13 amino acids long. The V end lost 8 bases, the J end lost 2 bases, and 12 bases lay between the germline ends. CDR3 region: CASARDFNTEAFF. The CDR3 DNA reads TGTGCCAGCGCCCGGGACTTCAACACTGAAGCTTTCTTT. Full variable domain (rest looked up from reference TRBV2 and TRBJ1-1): EPEVTQTPSHQVTQMGQEVILRCVPISNHLYFYWYRQILGQKVEFLVSFYNNEISEKSEIFDDQFSVERPDGSNFTLKIRSTKLEDSAMYFCASARDFNTEAFFGQGTRLTVV.

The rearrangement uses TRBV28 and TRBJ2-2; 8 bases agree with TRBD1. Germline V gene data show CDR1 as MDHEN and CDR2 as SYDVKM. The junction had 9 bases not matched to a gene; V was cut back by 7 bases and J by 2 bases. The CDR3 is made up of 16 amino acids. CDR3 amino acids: CASILRTGKNTGELFF. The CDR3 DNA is TGTGCCAGCATTCTAAGGACAGGGAAAAACACCGGGGAGCTGTTTTTT.

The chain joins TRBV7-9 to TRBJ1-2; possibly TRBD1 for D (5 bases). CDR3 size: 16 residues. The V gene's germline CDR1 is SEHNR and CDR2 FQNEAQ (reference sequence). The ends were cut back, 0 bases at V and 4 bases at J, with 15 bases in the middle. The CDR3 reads CASSLAGGQVFYGYTF. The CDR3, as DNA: TGTGCCAGCAGCTTAGCGGGGGGTCAGGTTTTCTATGGCTACACCTTC.

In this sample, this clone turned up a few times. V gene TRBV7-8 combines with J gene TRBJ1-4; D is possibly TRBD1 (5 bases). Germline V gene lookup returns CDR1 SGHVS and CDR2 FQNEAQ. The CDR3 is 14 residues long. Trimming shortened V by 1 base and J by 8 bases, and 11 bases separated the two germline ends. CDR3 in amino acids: CASSLGREREKLFF. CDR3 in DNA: TGTGCCAGCAGCTTAGGCAGGGAACGGGAAAAACTGTTTTTT.

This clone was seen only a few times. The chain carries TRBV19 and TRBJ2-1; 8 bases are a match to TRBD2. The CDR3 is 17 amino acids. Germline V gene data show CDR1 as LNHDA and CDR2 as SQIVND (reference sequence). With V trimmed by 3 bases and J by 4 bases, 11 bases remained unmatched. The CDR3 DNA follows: TGTGCCAGTAGTATCTCAAGTCGGACTAGCAGATACAATGAGCAGTTCTTC. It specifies CASSISSRTSRYNEQFF.

The CDR3 DNA follows: TGTGCCAGCTCACCCCTGACAATCCAAGAGACCCAGTACTTC. This sequence encodes CASSPLTIQETQYF. The chain employs TRBV18 and TRBJ2-5; D is unclear. Per the germline V gene, CDR1 is KGHSH and CDR2 is LQKENI. V was shortened by 3 bases and J by 1 base, with 9 bases between the two germline ends. This CDR3 has 14 residues.

The CDR3 sequence is CASSLVATGRMNTEAFF. The CDR3 nucleotides are TGTGCCAGCAGCTTGGTGGCGACAGGGAGAATGAACACTGAAGCTTTCTTT. This chain joins TRBV5-6 and TRBJ1-1; 7 bases line up with TRBD1. Germline V gives CDR1 SGHDT, CDR2 YYEEEE. V shed 0 bases and J 0 bases; nucleotides not matched to a gene: 8. CDR3 length equals 17 residues.

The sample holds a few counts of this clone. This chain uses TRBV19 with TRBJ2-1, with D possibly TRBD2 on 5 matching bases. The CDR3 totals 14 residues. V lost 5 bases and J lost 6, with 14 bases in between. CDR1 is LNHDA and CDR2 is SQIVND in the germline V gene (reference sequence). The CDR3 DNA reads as TGTGCCAGTAGTGACCGACCCAGCGGCAATGAGCAGTTCTTC. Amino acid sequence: CASSDRPSGNEQFF.

The CDR3 loop is CSVEGSDGEKLFF. In DNA form, the CDR3 reads TGCAGCGTTGAAGGCAGCGATGGAGAAAAACTGTTTTTT. The chain recombines TRBV29-1 with TRBJ1-4, with unresolved D. V was trimmed by 1 base and J by 8 bases, leaving 11 bases between them. CDR1 is SQVTM, CDR2 ANQGSEA, per germline. The CDR3 has 13 amino acids.

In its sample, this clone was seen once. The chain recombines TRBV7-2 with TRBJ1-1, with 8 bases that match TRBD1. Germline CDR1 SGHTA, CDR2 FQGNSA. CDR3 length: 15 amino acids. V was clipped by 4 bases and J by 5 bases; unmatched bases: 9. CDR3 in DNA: TGTGCCAGCAGCTCACGACAGGGGAGGGTAACTGAAGCTTTCTTT. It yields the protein CASSSRQGRVTEAFF. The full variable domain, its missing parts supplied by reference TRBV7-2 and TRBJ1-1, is GAGVSQSPSNKVTEKGKDVELRCDPISGHTALYWYRQSLGQGLEFLIYFQGNSAPDKSGLPSDRFSAERTGGSVSTLTIQRTQQEDSAVYLCASSSRQGRVTEAFFGQGTRLTVV.

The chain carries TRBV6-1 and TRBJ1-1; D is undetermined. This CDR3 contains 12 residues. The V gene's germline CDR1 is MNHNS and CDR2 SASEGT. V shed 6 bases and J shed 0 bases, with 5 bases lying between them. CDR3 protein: CASSFLNTEAFF. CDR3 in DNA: TGTGCCAGCAGCTTTTTGAACACTGAAGCTTTCTTT.

The CDR3 reads CASSLIVSGGGELFF. The CDR3 DNA reads TGCGCCAGCAGCTTGATAGTCAGCGGTGGAGGGGAGCTGTTTTTT. This chain links TRBV5-1 with TRBJ2-2, with D possibly being TRBD2 (5 bases). This CDR3 region has 15 residues. Germline CDR1 SGHRS, CDR2 YFSETQ. V was cut by 1 base and J by 8 bases, with 15 bases left in between.

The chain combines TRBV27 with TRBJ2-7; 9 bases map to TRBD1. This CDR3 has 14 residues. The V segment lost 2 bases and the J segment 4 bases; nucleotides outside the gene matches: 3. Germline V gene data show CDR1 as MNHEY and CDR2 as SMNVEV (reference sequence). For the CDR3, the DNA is TGTGCCAGCAGTTTAGGGACAGGGTCATACGAGCAGTACTTC. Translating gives CASSLGTGSYEQYF.

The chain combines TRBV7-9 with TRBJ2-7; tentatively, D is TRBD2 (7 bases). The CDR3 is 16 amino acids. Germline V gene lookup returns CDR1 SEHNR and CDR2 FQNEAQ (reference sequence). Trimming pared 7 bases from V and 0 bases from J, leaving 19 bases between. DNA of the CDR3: TGTGCCAGCACCTCGATAGGGGGACTACCCTCCTACGAGCAGTACTTC. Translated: CASTSIGGLPSYEQYF.

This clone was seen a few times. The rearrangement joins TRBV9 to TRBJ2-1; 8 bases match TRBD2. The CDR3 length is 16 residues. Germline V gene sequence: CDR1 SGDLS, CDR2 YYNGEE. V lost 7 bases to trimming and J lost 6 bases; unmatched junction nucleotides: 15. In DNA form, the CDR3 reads TGTGCCAGCTCTTACCTGCTAGCGGGCCCTCGCAATGAGCAGTTCTTC. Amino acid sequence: CASSYLLAGPRNEQFF.